This passage covers 5 T cell receptor beta chains from one sample sequenced in a study of blood T cell repertoires in COVID-19. Method: immunoSEQ multiplex PCR; TCRdb's copy keeps in-frame clones and lacks some. This repertoire shows about 110,000 clones, around 84% found once; its top ten account for approximately 7.9%. The sample comprised peripheral blood. These receptors all stem from a woman older than 75 with active or convalescent COVID-19.

This clone was observed a single time. J is TRBJ2-7 and V is TRBV7-8; D possibly corresponds to TRBD1 (6 bases). Germline CDR1 is SGHVS and CDR2 is FQNEAQ. The CDR3 length is 15 residues. V lost 3 bases, J lost 0 bases, and 12 bases lay in between. CDR3 residues: CASSFRDMGSYEQYF. CDR3 DNA sequence: TGTGCCAGCAGCTTCAGGGACATGGGCTCCTACGAGCAGTACTTC.

V gene TRBV7-9 combines with J gene TRBJ2-1; TRBD2 matches 12 bases. The germline V gene encodes CDR1 SEHNR and CDR2 FQNEAQ (reference sequence). The ends lost 3 bases at V and 0 bases at J; junction bases unmatched: 6. This CDR3 contains 18 residues. For the CDR3, the DNA is TGTGCCAGCAGCTTGGGACTAGCGGGCCTGAGCTCCTACAATGAGCAGTTCTTC. Residues: CASSLGLAGLSSYNEQFF.

In its sample, this clone was seen once. V is TRBV19 and J is TRBJ1-2, with 8 bases fitting TRBD1. J lost 8 bases, V lost 4 bases, and 6 bases had no gene match. The CDR3 loop spans 13 amino acids. From germline, CDR1 is LNHDA and CDR2 SQIVND (reference sequence). DNA for the CDR3: TGTGCCAGTAGTAGCGGGACAGGCGTAGGCTACACCTTC. The encoded protein is CASSSGTGVGYTF.

The V gene is TRBV12-3 or TRBV12-4, the J gene TRBJ2-3; 9 bases match TRBD2. The CDR3 covers 12 residues. The J segment lost 10 bases and the V segment lost 2 bases, leaving 1 base of the junction unmatched. CDR3 sequence: CASSLLAGAQYF. The CDR3, as DNA: TGTGCCAGCAGTTTATTAGCGGGAGCGCAGTATTTT.

The chain uses TRBV18 and TRBJ2-1, with 7 positions matching TRBD2. Unmatched junction bases numbered 6, after V lost 5 bases and J lost 14 bases. Germline-derived CDR1 and CDR2 are KGHSH and LQKENI. The CDR3 runs 11 residues. CDR3 DNA sequence: TGTGCCAGCTCATTGGGACTACCTGAGTTCTTC. The encoded protein is CASSLGLPEFF.